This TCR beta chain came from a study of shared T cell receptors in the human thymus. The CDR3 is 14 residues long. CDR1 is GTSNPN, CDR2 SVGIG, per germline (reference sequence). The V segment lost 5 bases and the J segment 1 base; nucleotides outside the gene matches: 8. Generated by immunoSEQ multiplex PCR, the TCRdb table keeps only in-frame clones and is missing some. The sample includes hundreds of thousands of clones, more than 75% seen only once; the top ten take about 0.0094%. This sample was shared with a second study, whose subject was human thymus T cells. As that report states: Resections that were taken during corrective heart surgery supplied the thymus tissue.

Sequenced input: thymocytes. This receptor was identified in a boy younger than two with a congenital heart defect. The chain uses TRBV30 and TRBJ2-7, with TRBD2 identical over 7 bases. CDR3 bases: TGTGCCTGGGACAGCGGGATAGGGTCCTACGAGCAGTACTTC. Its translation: CAWDSGIGSYEQYF.